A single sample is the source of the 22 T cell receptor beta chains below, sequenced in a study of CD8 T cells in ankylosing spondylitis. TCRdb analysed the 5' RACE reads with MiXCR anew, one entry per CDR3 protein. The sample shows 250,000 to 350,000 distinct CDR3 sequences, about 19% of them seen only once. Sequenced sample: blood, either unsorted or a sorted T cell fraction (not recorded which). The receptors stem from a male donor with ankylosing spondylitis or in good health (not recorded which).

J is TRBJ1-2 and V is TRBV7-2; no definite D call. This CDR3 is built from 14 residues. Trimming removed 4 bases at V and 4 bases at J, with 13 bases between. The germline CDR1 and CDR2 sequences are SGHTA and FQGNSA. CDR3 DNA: TGTGCCAGCAGCTCACTGGCCGATTTCTATGGCTACACCTTC. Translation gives CASSSLADFYGYTF.

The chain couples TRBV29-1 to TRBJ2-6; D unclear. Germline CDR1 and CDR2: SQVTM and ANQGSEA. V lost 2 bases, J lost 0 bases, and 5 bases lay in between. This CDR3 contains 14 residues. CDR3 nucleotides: TGCAGCGTTGAAATCAGCTCTGGGGCCAACGTCCTGACTTTC. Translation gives CSVEISSGANVLTF.

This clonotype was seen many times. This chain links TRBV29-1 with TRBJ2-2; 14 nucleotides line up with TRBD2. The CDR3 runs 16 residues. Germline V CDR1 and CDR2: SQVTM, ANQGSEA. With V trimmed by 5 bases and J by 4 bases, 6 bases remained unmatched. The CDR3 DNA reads TGCAGCGTTCAGGGGACTAGCGGGAGCGCCACCGGGGAGCTGTTTTTT. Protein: CSVQGTSGSATGELFF.

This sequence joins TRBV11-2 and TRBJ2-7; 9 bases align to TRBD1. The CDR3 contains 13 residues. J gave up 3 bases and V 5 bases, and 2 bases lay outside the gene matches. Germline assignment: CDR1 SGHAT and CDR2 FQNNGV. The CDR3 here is CASSRDRVYEQYV. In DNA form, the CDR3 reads TGTGCCAGCAGCCGGGACAGGGTCTACGAGCAGTACGTC.

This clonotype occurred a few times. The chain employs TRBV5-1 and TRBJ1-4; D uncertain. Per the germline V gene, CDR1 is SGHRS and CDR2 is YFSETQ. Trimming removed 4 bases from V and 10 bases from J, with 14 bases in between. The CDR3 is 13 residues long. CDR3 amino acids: CASSLEERGKLFF. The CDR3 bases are TGCGCCAGCAGCCTGGAGGAACGCGGAAAACTGTTTTTT.

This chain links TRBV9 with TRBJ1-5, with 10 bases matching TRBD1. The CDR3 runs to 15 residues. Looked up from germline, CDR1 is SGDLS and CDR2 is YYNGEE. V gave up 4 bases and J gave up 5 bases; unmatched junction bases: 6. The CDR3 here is CASSKGQGIYQPQHF. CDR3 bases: TGTGCCAGCAGCAAGGGACAGGGGATTTATCAGCCCCAGCATTTT.

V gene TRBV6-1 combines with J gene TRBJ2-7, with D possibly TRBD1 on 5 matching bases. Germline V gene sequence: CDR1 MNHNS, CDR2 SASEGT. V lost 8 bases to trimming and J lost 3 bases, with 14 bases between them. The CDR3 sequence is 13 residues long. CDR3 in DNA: TGTGCCAGCGCCCAGGGTCCTCTCTACGAGCAGTACGTC. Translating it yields CASAQGPLYEQYV.

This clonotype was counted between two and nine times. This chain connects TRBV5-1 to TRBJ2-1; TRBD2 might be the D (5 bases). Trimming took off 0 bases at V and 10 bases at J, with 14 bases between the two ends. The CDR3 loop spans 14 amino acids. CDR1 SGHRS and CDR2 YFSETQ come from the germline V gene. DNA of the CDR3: TGCGCCAGCAGCTTGGGCCCCACTAGGGCGGAGCAGTTCTTC. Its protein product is CASSLGPTRAEQFF.

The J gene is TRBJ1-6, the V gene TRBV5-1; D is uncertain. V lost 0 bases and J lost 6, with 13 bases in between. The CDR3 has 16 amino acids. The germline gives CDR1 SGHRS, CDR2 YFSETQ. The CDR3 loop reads CASSLVPQGSNSPLHF. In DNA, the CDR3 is TGCGCCAGCAGCTTGGTGCCACAAGGAAGTAATTCACCCCTCCACTTT.

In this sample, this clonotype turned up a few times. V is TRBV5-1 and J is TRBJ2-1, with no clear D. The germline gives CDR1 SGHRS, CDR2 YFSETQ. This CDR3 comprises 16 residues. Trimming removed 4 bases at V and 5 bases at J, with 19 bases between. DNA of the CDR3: TGCGCCAGCAGCCCCCAGTCGGGCGCATATCACAATGAGCAGTTCTTC. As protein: CASSPQSGAYHNEQFF.

Here the CDR3 DNA reads TGTGCCAGCAGTCTAACGGGACAGCAAGAGACCCAGTACTTC. Translating gives CASSLTGQQETQYF. The V gene is TRBV12-3 or TRBV12-4, the J gene TRBJ2-5, with TRBD1 matching 7 bases. The CDR3 covers 14 residues. Trimming took 5 bases from V and 2 from J; bases not matched to a gene: 5.

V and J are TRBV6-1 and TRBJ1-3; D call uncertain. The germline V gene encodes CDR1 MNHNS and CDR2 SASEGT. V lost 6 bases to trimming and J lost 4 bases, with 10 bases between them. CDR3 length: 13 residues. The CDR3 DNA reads TGTGCCAGCAGCAGCACCGTCGGAAACACCATATATTTT. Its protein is CASSSTVGNTIYF.

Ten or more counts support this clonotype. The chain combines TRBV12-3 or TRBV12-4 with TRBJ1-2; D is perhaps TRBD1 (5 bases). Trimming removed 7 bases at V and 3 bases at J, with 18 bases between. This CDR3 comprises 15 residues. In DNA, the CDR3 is TGTGCCAGCACCCTCCAGTCAGGGCGTGACTATGGCTACACCTTC. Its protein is CASTLQSGRDYGYTF.

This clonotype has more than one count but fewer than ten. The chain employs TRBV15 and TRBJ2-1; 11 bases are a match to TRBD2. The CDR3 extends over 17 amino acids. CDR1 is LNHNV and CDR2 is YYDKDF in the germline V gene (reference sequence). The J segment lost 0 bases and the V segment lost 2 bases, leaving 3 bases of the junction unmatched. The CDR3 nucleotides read TGTGCCACCAGCAGACCCACTAGCGGGAGCTCCTACAATGAGCAGTTCTTC. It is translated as CATSRPTSGSSYNEQFF.

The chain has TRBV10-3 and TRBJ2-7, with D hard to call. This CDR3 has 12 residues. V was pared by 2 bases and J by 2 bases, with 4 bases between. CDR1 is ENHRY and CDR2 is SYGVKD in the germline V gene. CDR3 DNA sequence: TGTGCCATCAGTGAGGCAGCCTACGAGCAGTACGTC. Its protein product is CAISEAAYEQYV.

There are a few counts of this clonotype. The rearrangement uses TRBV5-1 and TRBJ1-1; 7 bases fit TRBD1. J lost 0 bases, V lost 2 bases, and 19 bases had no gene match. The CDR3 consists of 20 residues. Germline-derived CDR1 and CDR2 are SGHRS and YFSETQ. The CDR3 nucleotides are TGCGCCAGCAGCTTTGTTCCCAAACAGGGGCTAATACTCATGAACACTGAAGCTTTCTTT. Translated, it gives CASSFVPKQGLILMNTEAFF. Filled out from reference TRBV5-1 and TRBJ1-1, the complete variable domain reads KAGVTQTPRYLIKTRGQQVTLSCSPISGHRSVSWYQQTPGQGLQFLFEYFSETQRNKGNFPGRFSGRQFSNSRSEMNVSTLELGDSALYLCASSFVPKQGLILMNTEAFFGQGTRLTVV.

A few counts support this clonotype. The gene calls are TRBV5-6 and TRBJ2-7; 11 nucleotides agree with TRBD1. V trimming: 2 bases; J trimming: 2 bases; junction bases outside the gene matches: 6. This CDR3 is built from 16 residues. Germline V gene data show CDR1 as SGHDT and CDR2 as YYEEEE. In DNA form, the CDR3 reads TGTGCCAGCAGCTTAGGACAGGGGGCGAGAACCTACGAGCAGTACGTC. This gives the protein CASSLGQGARTYEQYV.

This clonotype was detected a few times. CDR3 coding DNA: TGTGCCACCAGCAGAGATGGCGGAGTCAATTTGCCGAATGAGCAGTTCTTC. Translation: CATSRDGGVNLPNEQFF. The chain couples TRBV15 to TRBJ2-1, with unresolved D. The CDR3 loop spans 17 amino acids. CDR1 is LNHNV and CDR2 is YYDKDF in the germline V gene (reference sequence). Trimming shortened V by 0 bases and J by 7 bases, and 19 bases separated the two germline ends.

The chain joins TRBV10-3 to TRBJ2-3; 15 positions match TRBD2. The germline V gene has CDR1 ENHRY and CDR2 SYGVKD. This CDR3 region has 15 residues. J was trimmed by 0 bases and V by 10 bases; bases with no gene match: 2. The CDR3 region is CATGLAGGSTDTQYF. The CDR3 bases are TGTGCCACCGGACTAGCGGGGGGGAGCACAGATACGCAGTATTTT.

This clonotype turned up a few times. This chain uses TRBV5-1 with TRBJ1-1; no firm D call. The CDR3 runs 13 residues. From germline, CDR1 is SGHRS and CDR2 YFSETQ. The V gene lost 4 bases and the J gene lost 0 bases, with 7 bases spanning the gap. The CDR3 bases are TGCGCCAGCAGCGTGACCCTGAACACTGAAGCTTTCTTT. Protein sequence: CASSVTLNTEAFF.

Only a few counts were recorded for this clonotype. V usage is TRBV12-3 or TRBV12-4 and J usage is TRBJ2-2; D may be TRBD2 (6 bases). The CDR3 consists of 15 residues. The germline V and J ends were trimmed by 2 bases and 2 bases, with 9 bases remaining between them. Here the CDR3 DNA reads TGTGCCAGCAGTTTATTCGGGAGAAACACCGGGGAGCTGTTTTTT. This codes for CASSLFGRNTGELFF.

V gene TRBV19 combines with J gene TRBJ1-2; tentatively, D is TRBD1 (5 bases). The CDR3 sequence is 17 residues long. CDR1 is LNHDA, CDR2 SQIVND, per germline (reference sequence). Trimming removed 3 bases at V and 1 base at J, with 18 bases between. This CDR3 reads CASSMTVNDALNYGYTF. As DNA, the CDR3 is TGTGCCAGTAGTATGACAGTCAATGATGCCCTTAACTATGGCTACACCTTC. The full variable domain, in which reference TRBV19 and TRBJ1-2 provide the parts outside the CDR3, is DGGITQSPKYLFRKEGQNVTLSCEQNLNHDAMYWYRQDPGQGLRLIYYSQIVNDFQKGDIAEGYSVSREKKESFPLTVTSAQKNPTAFYLCASSMTVNDALNYGYTFGSGTRLTVV.